This TCR beta chain is from a study of CD8+ T cells in alopecia areata. Extraction of RNA preceded its reverse transcription into cDNA, which served as the sequencing template. Assay: immunoSEQ multiplex PCR; the TCRdb copy retains only in-frame clones and omits some. This repertoire shows 100,000 to 150,000 clones, about 49% found once; its top ten account for around a sixth. Obtained from alopecia areata patients were lesional scalp punch biopsies along with peripheral blood. Investigators sorted PBMCs to obtain both CD4+ and CD8+ T cells. The CDR3 has 14 residues. Germline V gives CDR1 MNHNS, CDR2 SASEGT. V was shortened by 3 bases and J by 7 bases, with 13 bases between the two germline ends.

This rearrangement joins TRBV6-1 to TRBJ2-1; TRBD1 might be the D (6 bases). The sequence was obtained from a human donor with alopecia areata. The source material was CD8+ T cells sorted from blood, sampled at week 0. The CDR3 sequence: CASSEPPGENEQFF. The CDR3 region has the DNA TGTGCCAGCAGTGAGCCCCCAGGGGAAAATGAGCAGTTCTTC.